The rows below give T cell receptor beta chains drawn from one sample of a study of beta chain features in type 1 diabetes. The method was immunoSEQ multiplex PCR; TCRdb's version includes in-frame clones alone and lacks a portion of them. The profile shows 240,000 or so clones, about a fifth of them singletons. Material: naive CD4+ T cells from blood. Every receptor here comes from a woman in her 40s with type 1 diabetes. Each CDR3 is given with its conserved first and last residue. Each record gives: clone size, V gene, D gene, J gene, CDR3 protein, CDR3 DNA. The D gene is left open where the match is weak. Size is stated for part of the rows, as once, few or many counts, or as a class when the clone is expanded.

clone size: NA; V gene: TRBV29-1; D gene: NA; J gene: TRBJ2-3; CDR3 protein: CSVEPVPGHSTDTQYF; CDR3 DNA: TGCAGCGTTGAGCCCGTTCCGGGACATAGCACAGATACGCAGTATTTT
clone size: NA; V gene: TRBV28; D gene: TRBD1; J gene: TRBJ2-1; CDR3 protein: CASSSPGQGAGNEQFF; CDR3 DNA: TGTGCCAGCAGTTCTCCGGGACAGGGGGCGGGCAATGAGCAGTTCTTC
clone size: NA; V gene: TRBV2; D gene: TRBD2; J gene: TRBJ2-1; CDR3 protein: CASPAGGMNEQFF; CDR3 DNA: TGTGCCAGCCCAGCGGGGGGGATGAATGAGCAGTTCTTC
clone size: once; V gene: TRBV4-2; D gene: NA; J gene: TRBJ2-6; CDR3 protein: CASSRIQGAGANVLTF; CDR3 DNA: TGTGCCAGCAGCCGAATACAGGGAGCTGGGGCCAACGTCCTGACTTTC
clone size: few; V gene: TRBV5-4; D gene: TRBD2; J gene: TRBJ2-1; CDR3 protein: CASSLAGTRGAYNEQFF; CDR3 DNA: TGTGCCAGCAGCTTGGCCGGGACTAGAGGCGCCTACAATGAGCAGTTCTTC
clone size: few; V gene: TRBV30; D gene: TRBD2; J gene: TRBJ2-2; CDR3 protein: CAWSGGTSGDTGELFF; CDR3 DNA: TGTGCCTGGAGTGGGGGGACTAGCGGTGACACCGGGGAGCTGTTTTTT
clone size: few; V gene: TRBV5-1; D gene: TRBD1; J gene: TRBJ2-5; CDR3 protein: CASSFKGQGQETQYF; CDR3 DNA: TGCGCCAGCAGCTTCAAAGGACAGGGCCAAGAGACCCAGTACTTC
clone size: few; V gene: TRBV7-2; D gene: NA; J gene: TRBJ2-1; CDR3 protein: CASRPQGNYNEQFF; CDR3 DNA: TGTGCCAGCAGACCTCAGGGGAACTACAATGAGCAGTTCTTC
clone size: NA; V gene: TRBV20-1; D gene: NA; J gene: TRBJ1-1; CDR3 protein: CSASPRGEAFF; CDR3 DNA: TGCAGTGCTAGCCCCAGGGGTGAAGCTTTCTTT
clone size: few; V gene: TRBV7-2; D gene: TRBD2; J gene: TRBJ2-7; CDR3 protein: CASSLGLAGASYEQYF; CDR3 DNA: TGTGCCAGCAGCTTAGGGCTAGCGGGAGCCTCCTACGAGCAGTACTTC
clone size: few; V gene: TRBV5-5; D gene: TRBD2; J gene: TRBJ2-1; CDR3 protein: CASSLSSGGNEQFF; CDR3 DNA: TGTGCCAGCAGCTTAAGTAGCGGGGGAAATGAGCAGTTCTTC
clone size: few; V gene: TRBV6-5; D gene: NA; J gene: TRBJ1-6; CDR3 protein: CASSRTRSFSPLHF; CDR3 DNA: TGTGCCAGCAGTCGGACACGGAGCTTCTCACCCCTCCACTTT
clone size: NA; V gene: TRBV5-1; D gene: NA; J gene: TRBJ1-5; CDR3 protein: CASSLEGHNQPQHF; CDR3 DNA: TGCGCCAGCAGCTTGGAGGGACACAATCAGCCCCAGCATTTT
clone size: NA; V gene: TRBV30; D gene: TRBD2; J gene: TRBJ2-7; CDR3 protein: CAWSVAGIRGEQYF; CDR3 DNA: TGTGCCTGGAGTGTAGCGGGGATTAGGGGCGAGCAGTACTTC
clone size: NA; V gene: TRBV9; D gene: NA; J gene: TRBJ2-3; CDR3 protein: CASSGGYTQYF; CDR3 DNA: TGTGCCAGCAGCGGAGGATATACGCAGTATTTT
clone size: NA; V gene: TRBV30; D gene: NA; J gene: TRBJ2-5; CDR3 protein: CAWSLGEETQYF; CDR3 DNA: TGTGCCTGGAGTTTAGGGGAAGAGACCCAGTACTTC
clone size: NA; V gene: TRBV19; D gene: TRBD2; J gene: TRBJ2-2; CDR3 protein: CASTALAGYTGELFF; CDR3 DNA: TGTGCCAGTACCGCACTAGCGGGTTACACCGGGGAGCTGTTTTTT
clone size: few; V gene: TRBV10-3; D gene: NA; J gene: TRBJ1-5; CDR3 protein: CAISVGAQPQHF; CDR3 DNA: TGTGCCATCAGTGTTGGGGCCCAGCCCCAGCATTTT
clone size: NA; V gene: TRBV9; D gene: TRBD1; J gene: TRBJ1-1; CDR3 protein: CASSVVGQGSGRNTEAFF; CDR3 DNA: TGTGCCAGCAGCGTAGTTGGACAGGGGAGTGGAAGAAACACTGAAGCTTTCTTT
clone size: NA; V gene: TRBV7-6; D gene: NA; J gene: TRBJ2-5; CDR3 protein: CASSLEAGGRQETQYF; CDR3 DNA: TGTGCCAGCAGCTTAGAGGCGGGTGGGCGGCAAGAGACCCAGTACTTC
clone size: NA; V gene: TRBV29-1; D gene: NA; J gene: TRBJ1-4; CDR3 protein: CSVDSSTNEKLFF; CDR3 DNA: TGCAGCGTGGACAGCAGCACTAATGAAAAACTGTTTTTT
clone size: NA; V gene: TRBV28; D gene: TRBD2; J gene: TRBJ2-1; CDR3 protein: CASSGPHYNEQFF; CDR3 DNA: TGTGCCAGTAGCGGGCCGCATTACAATGAGCAGTTCTTC
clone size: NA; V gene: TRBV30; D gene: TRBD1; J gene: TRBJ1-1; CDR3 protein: CAWSTQGAGTEAFF; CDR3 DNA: TGTGCCTGGAGTACTCAGGGGGCAGGGACTGAAGCTTTCTTT